These T cell receptor beta chains were read from a single sample in a study of a mutant IDH1 vaccine in newly diagnosed glioma. The protocol was immunoSEQ multiplex PCR, while the TCRdb copy is restricted to in-frame clones and leaves out a portion. This sample has around 62,000 clones, with around 89% found just once. No antigen is known for these receptors. The sample was PBMCs, taken from a glioma patient whose treatment included an IDH1 peptide vaccine. The receptors originated from a man between 35 and 55 years old with glioma. CDR3s include the opening cysteine and the closing phenylalanine or tryptophan. D genes are given only for firm matches. Rows may omit the clone size; those that give it use once, few, many or a size class.

J: TRBJ2-5
D: TRBD1
length: 13
V: TRBV19
size: .
DNA: TGTGCCAGTAGTACAGACAGGGGAGAGACCCAGTACTTC
CDR3: CASSTDRGETQYF

J: TRBJ1-2
D: .
length: 15
V: TRBV4-3
size: .
DNA: TGCGCCAGCAGCCAAGGGGTCCGGACAGTAAATGGCTACACCTTC
CDR3: CASSQGVRTVNGYTF

J: TRBJ2-1
D: TRBD1
length: 15
V: TRBV5-4
size: .
DNA: TGTGCCAGCAGCCATTATGACAGGGGAAGGAATGAGCAGTTCTTC
CDR3: CASSHYDRGRNEQFF

J: TRBJ1-3
D: .
length: 16
V: TRBV28
size: few
DNA: TGTGCCAGCAGTACACCCTCGGGGGCCCCCGGAAACACCATATATTTT
CDR3: CASSTPSGAPGNTIYF

J: TRBJ2-7
D: TRBD1
length: 14
V: TRBV5-5
size: .
DNA: TGTGCCAGCAGCTTGGCCGGACAGGGCCGCGAGCAGTACTTC
CDR3: CASSLAGQGREQYF

J: TRBJ2-1
D: TRBD1
length: 12
V: TRBV19
size: .
DNA: TGTGCCAGTAGTAATAGACAGGGATTTCAGTTCTTC
CDR3: CASSNRQGFQFF

J: TRBJ1-1
D: .
length: 13
V: TRBV28
size: .
DNA: TGTGCCAGCAGTGGGGATTCGAACACTGAAGCTTTCTTT
CDR3: CASSGDSNTEAFF

J: TRBJ1-3
D: .
length: 15
V: TRBV7-9
size: .
DNA: TGTGCCAGCAGCCCCCAGGTGAGCTCTGGAAACACCATATATTTT
CDR3: CASSPQVSSGNTIYF

J: TRBJ2-3
D: .
length: 14
V: TRBV11-3
size: .
DNA: TGTGCCAGCAGCTTAAGTTACCCAACAGATACGCAGTATTTT
CDR3: CASSLSYPTDTQYF

J: TRBJ2-3
D: .
length: 15
V: TRBV28
size: .
DNA: TGTGCCAGCAGTTTAGACGGGAAGAGCACAGATACGCAGTATTTT
CDR3: CASSLDGKSTDTQYF

J: TRBJ1-2
D: .
length: 14
V: TRBV5-1
size: few
DNA: TGCGCCAGCAGAATCTCGGACGGTAACTATGGCTACACCTTC
CDR3: CASRISDGNYGYTF